This TCR beta chain originates from a study of shared clonotypes between healthy human individuals. Germline CDR1 and CDR2: MNHEY and SVGAGI. Trimming took 2 bases from V and 2 from J, leaving 13 bases between them. The CDR3 covers 15 residues. Assay used: immunoSEQ multiplex PCR; TCRdb lists only in-frame clones, some missing. The data hold about 2.1 million clones, with 93% observed a single time. Terminally differentiated effector memory CD45RA+ cells were excluded by CCR7 positive selection of CD45RO-negative cells. Sequencing was performed on naive CD8+ T cells from PBMCs. This chain uses TRBV6-5 with TRBJ2-7; D remains unclear. This TCR came from a man aged 18 to 30 in good health. Some clones in this sample may be carry-over from other donors' samples. CDR3 DNA: TGTGCCAGCAGTTACGACGGGTGGGGTCCCTACGAGCAGTACTTC. Translating gives CASSYDGWGPYEQYF.